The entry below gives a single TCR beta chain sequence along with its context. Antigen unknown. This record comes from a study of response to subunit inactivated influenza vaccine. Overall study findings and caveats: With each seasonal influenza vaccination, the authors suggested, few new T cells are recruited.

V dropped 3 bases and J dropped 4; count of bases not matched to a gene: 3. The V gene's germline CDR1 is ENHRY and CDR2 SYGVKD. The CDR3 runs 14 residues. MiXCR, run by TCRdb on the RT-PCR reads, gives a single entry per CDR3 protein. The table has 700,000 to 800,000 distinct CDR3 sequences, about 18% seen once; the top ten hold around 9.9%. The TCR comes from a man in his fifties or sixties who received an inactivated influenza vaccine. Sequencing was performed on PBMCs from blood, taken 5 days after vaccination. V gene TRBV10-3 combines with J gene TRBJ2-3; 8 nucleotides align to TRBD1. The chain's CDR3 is CAISDDRGPDTQYF. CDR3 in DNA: TGTGCCATCAGTGACGACAGGGGCCCAGATACGCAGTATTTT.